Listed here is a single TCR beta chain. The protocol was immunoSEQ multiplex PCR, while the TCRdb copy is restricted to in-frame clones and leaves out a portion. Of approximately 200,000 clones listed, approximately 85% are singletons. These data are taken from a study of blood T cell repertoires in COVID-19. About the study: There were acute and convalescent COVID-19 samples, and they came from the United States, Italy and Spain. T cells, B-cell-depleted T cells, or PBMCs supplied cDNA or gDNA.

The material sequenced was peripheral blood. This clonotype was sampled from a man aged 60 to 75 with acute or convalescent COVID-19.

The CDR3 nucleotides are TGTGCCAGCTCACCACCTCCGGCTAGCGGAGCCTACGAGCAGTACTTC. Protein sequence: CASSPPPASGAYEQYF. This rearrangement joins TRBV18 to TRBJ2-7; 7 nucleotides line up with TRBD2. Germline V gene lookup returns CDR1 KGHSH and CDR2 LQKENI. The trim removed 0 bases at V and 2 bases at J, leaving 7 bases unmatched. The CDR3 covers 16 residues.